This is a list of T cell receptor beta chains from one sample in a study of T cell repertoires in cytomegalovirus infection. TCRdb analysed the reads with MiXCR anew, one entry per CDR3 protein. The sample holds some 400,000 distinct CDR3 sequences, around a sixth seen once. The sample was PBMCs. The receptor set was obtained from a human donor in good health (CMV status not recorded). Some clones in this sample may be carry-over from other donors' samples. The CDR3 runs from the conserved cysteine through the conserved F or W. The D gene is left open where the match is weak. Clone size is not always given. Where it is, it says once, few, many or a class for expanded clones.

j_call v_call d_call clone_size cdr3_aa cdr3_nt
TRBJ2-5 TRBV7-9 TRBD1 NA CASSWGQGLQETQYF TGTGCCAGCAGCTGGGGACAGGGGTTACAGGAGACCCAGTACTTC
TRBJ2-7 TRBV7-2 NA many CASSLQTGFSEQYF TGTGCCAGCAGCCTCCAGACAGGATTCAGCGAGCAGTACTTC
TRBJ2-5 TRBV28 NA many CASRNRGRPQETQYF TGTGCCAGCAGAAACCGTGGGCGGCCCCAAGAGACCCAGTACTTC
TRBJ2-5 TRBV7-9 TRBD2 many CASSLLAGVNQETQYF TGTGCCAGCAGCTTACTAGCGGGAGTCAATCAAGAGACCCAGTACTTC
TRBJ2-1 TRBV7-9 NA NA CASSSGLAYNEQFF TGTGCCAGCAGCTCCGGGCTAGCTTACAATGAGCAGTTCTTC
TRBJ1-1 TRBV30 NA few CAWSVRELEESEAFF TGTGCCTGGAGTGTACGGGAGCTAGAGGAGTCTGAAGCTTTCTTT
TRBJ2-1 TRBV20-1 TRBD2 NA CSATISGSNEQFF TGCAGTGCTACGATTAGCGGGAGCAATGAGCAGTTCTTC
TRBJ1-5 TRBV19 NA few CARWGRAGQGNQPQHF TGTGCCAGATGGGGCAGGGCCGGGCAGGGCAATCAGCCCCAGCATTTT
TRBJ2-4 TRBV20-1 NA NA CSASAGGGIQYF TGCAGTGCTTCCGCAGGGGGAGGCATTCAGTACTTC
TRBJ1-1 TRBV11-2 NA NA CASSSDPRGLGTEAFF TGTGCCAGCAGTTCAGACCCCAGGGGATTAGGCACTGAAGCTTTCTTT
TRBJ2-5 TRBV7-2 NA many CASSPRTGREETQYF TGTGCCAGCAGCCCACGGACAGGGAGGGAAGAGACCCAGTACTTC
TRBJ2-5 TRBV7-2 NA many CASSSEYQETQYF TGTGCCAGCAGCTCCGAGTACCAAGAGACCCAGTACTTC
TRBJ2-3 TRBV7-2 NA few CASSRPLDTQYF TGTGCCAGCAGCCGCCCGTTGGATACGCAGTATTTT
TRBJ2-5 TRBV7-6 NA many CASSSTRGETQYF TGTGCCAGCAGCTCCACTAGGGGGGAGACCCAGTACTTC
TRBJ2-3 TRBV4-3 NA few CASSPGGGPAPDTQYF TGCGCCAGCAGCCCTGGCGGTGGCCCTGCCCCAGATACGCAGTATTTT
TRBJ1-5 TRBV7-9 NA NA CASSSWDQPQHF TGTGCCAGCAGCTCATGGGACCAGCCCCAGCATTTT
TRBJ1-3 TRBV7-2 NA few CASSLDTGNTIYF TGTGCCAGCAGCTTAGACACCGGAAACACCATATATTTT
TRBJ2-3 TRBV7-2 NA many CASSFTGGDGDTQYF TGTGCCAGCAGCTTTACAGGGGGGGATGGAGATACGCAGTATTTT
TRBJ2-1 TRBV29-1 NA NA CSVGIWGAYEQFF TGCAGCGTCGGGATTTGGGGGGCCTATGAGCAGTTCTTC
TRBJ1-1 TRBV28 NA many CASRYLQGAEAFF TGTGCCAGCAGATACCTCCAGGGTGCTGAAGCTTTCTTT
TRBJ2-2 TRBV28 TRBD1 NA CVSREAPGQGGTGELFF TGTGTCAGCAGAGAAGCCCCGGGACAGGGGGGCACCGGGGAGCTGTTTTTT
TRBJ1-5 TRBV15 NA NA CATSRAPGGNRIQPQHF TGTGCCACCAGCAGAGCCCCCGGAGGGAATAGGATTCAGCCCCAGCATTTT
TRBJ2-3 TRBV12-3/TRBV12-4 TRBD2 many CASSWGLASYF TGTGCCAGCAGTTGGGGACTAGCTTCGTATTTT
TRBJ2-1 TRBV11-1 TRBD2 few CASSRLAGWGDEQFF TGTGCCAGCAGCAGACTAGCGGGATGGGGGGATGAGCAGTTCTTC
TRBJ2-1 TRBV7-8 TRBD2 many CASSGSGGVPSPYNEQFF TGTGCCAGCAGCGGAAGCGGGGGGGTCCCCAGCCCCTACAATGAGCAGTTCTTC
TRBJ2-3 TRBV7-2 NA many CASSSRTVSTDTQYF TGTGCCAGCAGCTCCAGGACAGTTAGCACAGATACGCAGTATTTT
TRBJ2-5 TRBV18 NA NA CAAKGVQETQYF TGTGCCGCCAAAGGGGTCCAAGAGACCCAGTACTTC
TRBJ2-5 TRBV4-2 NA NA CASSQEGTQEETQYF TGTGCCAGCAGCCAAGAGGGGACGCAGGAAGAGACCCAGTACTTC
TRBJ1-1 TRBV12-3/TRBV12-4 TRBD1 NA CASRKLKQGSTEAFF TGTGCCAGCAGAAAATTAAAACAGGGGAGCACTGAAGCTTTCTTT
TRBJ2-2 TRBV6-5 NA NA CASSYLQLANTGELFF TGTGCCAGCAGTTACTTACAGCTTGCGAACACCGGGGAGCTGTTTTTT
TRBJ2-3 TRBV5-4 TRBD1 few CASSLEPPGQGSDTQYF TGTGCCAGCAGCTTGGAGCCGCCGGGACAGGGATCAGATACGCAGTATTTT
TRBJ1-6 TRBV7-2 NA many CASSLEVGKLLHF TGTGCCAGCAGCTTAGAGGTGGGGAAACTCCTCCACTTT